Each of the 16 T cell receptor beta chains below was sequenced from the same sample in a study of cytomegalovirus exposure and HLA in healthy donors. 60 Vbeta and 13 Jbeta primers were used in PCR. Repertoires were generated with immunoSEQ multiplex PCR, while TCRdb's copy carries only in-frame clones and drops some. The table includes about 200,000 clones, around 85% detected once. The source material was PBMCs. Source of these receptors: a girl aged 2 to 9 in good health and CMV-seronegative.

This rearrangement joins TRBV6-5 to TRBJ1-4; TRBD1 agrees at 11 bases. Germline V gene data show CDR1 as MNHEY and CDR2 as SVGAGI. The CDR3 is 15 amino acids. Germline trimming cut 6 bases from V and 7 bases from J; bases unmatched to any gene: 7. The CDR3 DNA follows: TGTGCCAGCAGACGCGCCGGGACAGGGGGTGAAAAACTGTTTTTT. Amino acid sequence: CASRRAGTGGEKLFF.

This chain connects TRBV6-5 to TRBJ2-7, with 10 positions matching TRBD1. The CDR3 consists of 15 residues. The germline V gene has CDR1 MNHEY and CDR2 SVGAGI. V dropped 2 bases and J dropped 6; count of bases not matched to a gene: 7. The CDR3 nucleotides are TGTGCCAGCAGTTACAGGTGGGGGACAGGGGCCGAGCAGTACTTC. It translates to CASSYRWGTGAEQYF.

The rearrangement links TRBV19 to TRBJ2-7; TRBD2 aligns across 11 bases. CDR3 size: 14 residues. Germline-derived CDR1 and CDR2 are LNHDA and SQIVND (reference sequence). V trimming: 4 bases; J trimming: 4 bases; junction bases outside the gene matches: 3. Here the CDR3 DNA reads TGTGCCAGTAGTAGCCTAGCGGGAGGTTACGAGCAGTACTTC. Protein: CASSSLAGGYEQYF.

The chain is built from TRBV7-8 and TRBJ2-3; the match to TRBD2 covers 7 bases. The CDR3 contains 17 residues. V gave up 1 base and J gave up 5 bases; unmatched junction bases: 12. Germline-derived CDR1 and CDR2 are SGHVS and FQNEAQ. The CDR3 loop reads CASSLEETSIGGDTQYF. The CDR3, as DNA: TGTGCCAGCAGCTTAGAAGAGACTAGCATCGGGGGAGATACGCAGTATTTT.

The chain has TRBV2 and TRBJ1-6; no definite D call. This CDR3 spans 15 amino acids. Trimming stripped 2 bases from V and 7 bases from J, with 12 bases between. The V gene's germline CDR1 is SNHLY and CDR2 FYNNEI. The chain's CDR3 is CASSELRGGNSPLHF. The CDR3 DNA is TGTGCCAGCAGTGAACTTAGAGGTGGCAATTCACCCCTCCACTTT.

The gene calls are TRBV11-2 and TRBJ2-7; 7 nucleotides agree with TRBD2. CDR1 and CDR2 from the germline V gene are SGHAT and FQNNGV. This CDR3 is built from 14 residues. The V segment lost 1 base and the J segment 4 bases; nucleotides outside the gene matches: 4. CDR3 nucleotides: TGTGCCAGCAGCTTAGGAGCGGGGTCATACGAGCAGTACTTC. Translation gives CASSLGAGSYEQYF. Variable domain in full (rest from reference TRBV11-2 and TRBJ2-7): EAGVAQSPRYKIIEKRQSVAFWCNPISGHATLYWYQQILGQGPKLLIQFQNNGVVDDSQLPKDRFSAERLKGVDSTLKIQPAKLEDSAVYLCASSLGAGSYEQYFGPGTRLTVT.

The CDR3 nucleotides read TGTGCCAGCAGGAACTTCGACAGGGCTCAGGGCTTTTCCTACAATGAGCAGTTCTTC. Amino acid sequence: CASRNFDRAQGFSYNEQFF. The chain uses TRBV27 and TRBJ2-1, with 7 bases matching TRBD1. The CDR3 length is 19 residues. With 6 bases clipped from V and 1 base from J, the junction kept 18 bases outside the gene matches. CDR1 is MNHEY, CDR2 SMNVEV, per germline (reference sequence).

In its sample, this clone was seen a few times. The chain links TRBV7-3 to TRBJ1-1, with unresolved D. CDR3 size: 13 residues. With 3 bases removed from V and 0 bases from J, the gap between germline ends came to 5 bases. Looked up from germline, CDR1 is SGHTA and CDR2 is FQGTGA. CDR3 DNA: TGTGCCAGCAGCTTTACTATGAACACTGAAGCTTTCTTT. Amino acid sequence: CASSFTMNTEAFF.

This clone was observed a few times. The chain couples TRBV6-1 to TRBJ1-4; 7 positions agree with TRBD1. Per germline, CDR1 MNHNS and CDR2 SASEGT. J lost 0 bases, V lost 4 bases, and 5 bases had no gene match. This CDR3 region has 16 residues. CDR3 amino acids: CASSVRGLATNEKLFF. The CDR3, as DNA: TGTGCCAGCAGTGTAAGGGGGCTCGCAACTAATGAAAAACTGTTTTTT.

This clone was recorded only once. CDR3 nucleotides: TGTGCCAGCAGTGGGGGGGCCGCAGATACGCAGTATTTT. This sequence encodes CASSGGAADTQYF. The rearrangement uses TRBV11-2 and TRBJ2-3; the D gene is possibly TRBD2 (7 bases). In germline, CDR1 is SGHAT, CDR2 FQNNGV. The CDR3 extends over 13 amino acids. The V end was cut by 6 bases, the J end by 4 bases, with 11 bases between.

The chain couples TRBV10-3 to TRBJ1-1, with D tentatively TRBD1 (6 bases). The V end was cut by 6 bases, the J end by 7 bases, with 12 bases between. The CDR3 extends over 12 amino acids. Germline-derived CDR1 and CDR2 are ENHRY and SYGVKD. This CDR3 reads CAIRDRNFEAFF. Written as DNA, the CDR3 is TGTGCCATCAGGGACAGAAACTTTGAAGCTTTCTTT.

The chain employs TRBV2 and TRBJ1-5; TRBD1 matches 7 bases. This CDR3 is 14 amino acids long. The ends lost 5 bases at V and 2 bases at J; junction bases unmatched: 3. CDR1 SNHLY and CDR2 FYNNEI come from the germline V gene. In DNA form, the CDR3 reads TGTGCCAGCAGTCAGGGGGATGGCAATCAGCCCCAGCATTTT. As protein: CASSQGDGNQPQHF.

V usage is TRBV18 and J usage is TRBJ2-7, with D maybe TRBD2 (7 bases). This CDR3 region has 15 residues. In germline, CDR1 is KGHSH, CDR2 LQKENI. Trimming shortened V by 3 bases and J by 5 bases, and 17 bases separated the two germline ends. CDR3 amino acids: CASSPAGGRFNEQYF. CDR3 bases: TGTGCCAGCTCACCCGCCGGGGGGCGCTTCAACGAGCAGTACTTC.

Points on this clone: The junction does not match germline at one end; this may be a read error. The chain employs TRBV13 and TRBJ1-2; D is perhaps TRBD1 (5 bases). CDR1 is PRHDT and CDR2 is FYEKMQ in the germline V gene (reference sequence). The CDR3 consists of 14 residues. The CDR3, as DNA: TGTGCCAGCAGCCTAGGGGAGTCGGGCTATGGCTACACCTTC. Translating gives CASSLGESGYGYTF. The complete variable domain, with remaining parts taken from reference TRBV13 and TRBJ1-2, reads AAGVIQSPRHLIKEKRETATLKCYPIPRHDTVYWYQQGPGQDPQFLISFYEKMQSDKGSIPDRFSAQQFSDYHSELNMSSLELGDSALYFCASSLGESGYGYTFGSGTRLTVV.

This clone occurred once. The chain recombines TRBV5-1 with TRBJ2-1; no firm D call. Trimming removed 4 bases at V and 0 bases at J, with 11 bases between. CDR3 length: 15 residues. CDR1 SGHRS and CDR2 YFSETQ come from the germline V gene. CDR3 amino acids: CASSASGASYNEQFF. The CDR3 coding sequence is TGCGCCAGCAGCGCCTCCGGAGCCTCCTACAATGAGCAGTTCTTC. Based on the CDR3 plus reference TRBV5-1 and TRBJ2-1, the full variable domain is KAGVTQTPRYLIKTRGQQVTLSCSPISGHRSVSWYQQTPGQGLQFLFEYFSETQRNKGNFPGRFSGRQFSNSRSEMNVSTLELGDSALYLCASSASGASYNEQFFGPGTRLTVL.

The rearrangement joins TRBV5-5 to TRBJ1-3, with D unresolved. CDR3 length: 12 amino acids. The V and J ends lost 4 bases and 4 bases respectively, with 6 bases between them. CDR1 and CDR2 (germline): SGHKS, YYEKEE (reference sequence). DNA for the CDR3: TGTGCCAGCAGCGCTAAGGGAAACACCATATATTTT. Translated, it gives CASSAKGNTIYF.